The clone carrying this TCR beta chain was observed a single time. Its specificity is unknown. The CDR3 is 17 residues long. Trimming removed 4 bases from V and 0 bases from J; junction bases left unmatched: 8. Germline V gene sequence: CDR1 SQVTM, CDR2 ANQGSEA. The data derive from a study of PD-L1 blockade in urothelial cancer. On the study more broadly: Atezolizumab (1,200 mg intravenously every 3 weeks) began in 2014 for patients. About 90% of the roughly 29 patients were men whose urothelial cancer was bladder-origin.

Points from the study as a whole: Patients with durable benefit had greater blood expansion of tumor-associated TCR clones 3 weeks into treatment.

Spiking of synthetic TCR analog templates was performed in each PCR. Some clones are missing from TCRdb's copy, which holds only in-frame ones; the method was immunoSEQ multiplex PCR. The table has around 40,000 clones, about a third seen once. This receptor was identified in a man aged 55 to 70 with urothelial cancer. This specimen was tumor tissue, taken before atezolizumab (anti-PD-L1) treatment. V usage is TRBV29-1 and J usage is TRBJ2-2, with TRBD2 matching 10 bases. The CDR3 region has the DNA TGCAGCGTTGTATTACTAGCGGGAATGGCGAACACCGGGGAGCTGTTTTTT. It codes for CSVVLLAGMANTGELFF.